The source of this T cell receptor (beta chain) is a study of OX40 agonist ivuxolimab in advanced cancers. Study-wide results and limits: At doses 0.1 to 3.0 mg/kg, CD4+ and CD8+ clones expanded.

On this clone: What it binds is not known.

TCRdb keeps only in-frame clones here, not all; method: immunoSEQ multiplex PCR. The sample carries just under 20,000 clones, roughly 69% recorded once. The sequenced sample was CD4+ or CD8+ T cells sorted from blood, obtained in a trial of the OX40 agonist ivuxolimab. The TCR originated in an adult with an advanced solid tumor such as melanoma, head and neck, liver or kidney cancer.

The CDR3, as DNA: TGTGCCAGCAGCTTAGGGGCAGGGGAAGGATTCAACTATGGCTACACCTTC. It codes for CASSLGAGEGFNYGYTF. The rearrangement uses TRBV7-2 and TRBJ1-2; D is perhaps TRBD1 (6 bases). Germline lookup yields CDR1 SGHTA and CDR2 FQGNSA. This CDR3 is built from 17 residues. V lost 1 base, J lost 2 bases, and 17 bases lay in between.